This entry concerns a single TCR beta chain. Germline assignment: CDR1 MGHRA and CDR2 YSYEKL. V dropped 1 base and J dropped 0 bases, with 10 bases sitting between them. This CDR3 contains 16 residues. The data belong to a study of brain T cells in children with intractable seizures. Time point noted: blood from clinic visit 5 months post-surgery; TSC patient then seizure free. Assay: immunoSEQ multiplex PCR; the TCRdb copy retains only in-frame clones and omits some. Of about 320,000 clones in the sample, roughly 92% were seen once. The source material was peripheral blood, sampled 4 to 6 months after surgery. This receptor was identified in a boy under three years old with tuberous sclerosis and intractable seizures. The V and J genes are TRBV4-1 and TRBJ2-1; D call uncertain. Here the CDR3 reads CASSQAPLSSYNEQFF. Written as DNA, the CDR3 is TGCGCCAGCAGCCAAGCCCCCCTGAGCTCCTACAATGAGCAGTTCTTC.